Listed below are T cell receptor beta chains from one sample, sequenced in a study of post-analysis software for immune sequencing data. TCRdb used MiXCR to reprocess the PCR reads, holding one entry per CDR3 protein. The sample includes about 430,000 distinct CDR3 sequences, roughly 40% of them seen just once. Sequencing used blood. The source is a girl aged 2 to 10 with multiple sclerosis. CDR3s include the opening cysteine and the closing phenylalanine or tryptophan. Fields, in order: V gene, J gene, clone size, D gene, CDR3 DNA, CDR3 protein. D genes are given only for firm matches. Clone size is stated in some rows and not others, as once, few, many or a class when expanded.

v_call: TRBV11-2; j_call: TRBJ2-4; clone_size: NA; d_call: TRBD2; cdr3_nt: TGTGCCAGCAGGACGGGGGGAAACATTCAGTACTTC; cdr3_aa: CASRTGGNIQYF
v_call: TRBV5-1; j_call: TRBJ2-3; clone_size: few; d_call: NA; cdr3_nt: TGCGCCAGCAGATCGGACGCCTCGACGGGATATACGCAGTATTTT; cdr3_aa: CASRSDASTGYTQYF
v_call: TRBV5-5; j_call: TRBJ1-2; clone_size: NA; d_call: TRBD1; cdr3_nt: TGTGCCAGCAGCAGCCTGGGACAGGCGGGACCGGGTGGCTACACCTTC; cdr3_aa: CASSSLGQAGPGGYTF
v_call: TRBV5-1; j_call: TRBJ1-2; clone_size: few; d_call: TRBD1; cdr3_nt: TGCGCCAGCAGCCTCGGACAGGTCGGCTACACCTTC; cdr3_aa: CASSLGQVGYTF
v_call: TRBV20-1; j_call: TRBJ2-7; clone_size: NA; d_call: NA; cdr3_nt: TGCAGTGCTAGAGAAGGGACTTCCTACGAGCAGTACTTC; cdr3_aa: CSAREGTSYEQYF
v_call: TRBV29-1; j_call: TRBJ2-7; clone_size: few; d_call: TRBD2; cdr3_nt: TGCAGCGTTGTCCTAGCGGCCGCCTACGAGCAGTACTTC; cdr3_aa: CSVVLAAAYEQYF
v_call: TRBV4-3; j_call: TRBJ2-7; clone_size: NA; d_call: TRBD1; cdr3_nt: TGCGCCAGCAGCCAAGATATCCAGACAGGGATCTACTACGAGCAGTACTTC; cdr3_aa: CASSQDIQTGIYYEQYF
v_call: TRBV28; j_call: TRBJ2-7; clone_size: NA; d_call: TRBD2; cdr3_nt: TGTGCCAGCAGTTCCCCACCCCGACTAGCGGGGAAATACGAGCAGTACTTC; cdr3_aa: CASSSPPRLAGKYEQYF
v_call: TRBV29-1; j_call: TRBJ2-7; clone_size: NA; d_call: NA; cdr3_nt: TGCAGCGTTGATTATCGACGGGAGCAGTACTTC; cdr3_aa: CSVDYRREQYF
v_call: TRBV10-3; j_call: TRBJ2-5; clone_size: NA; d_call: NA; cdr3_nt: TGTGCCATCAGTGAAGGGGTTCAGGACCCGATGCAAGAGACCCAGTACTTC; cdr3_aa: CAISEGVQDPMQETQYF
v_call: TRBV10-3; j_call: TRBJ2-7; clone_size: few; d_call: NA; cdr3_nt: TGTGCCATTGGCGGTGGCAGCTACGAGCAGTACTTC; cdr3_aa: CAIGGGSYEQYF
v_call: TRBV6-5; j_call: TRBJ2-1; clone_size: NA; d_call: TRBD2; cdr3_nt: TGTGCCAGCACCAGACTAGCGGGAAGCTACAATGAGCAGTTCTTC; cdr3_aa: CASTRLAGSYNEQFF
v_call: TRBV12-3/TRBV12-4; j_call: TRBJ1-2; clone_size: few; d_call: TRBD1; cdr3_nt: TGTGCCAGCAGTCCCGGACAGGGCGGAGGAGGTGGCTACACCTTC; cdr3_aa: CASSPGQGGGGGYTF
v_call: TRBV6-6; j_call: TRBJ2-1; clone_size: NA; d_call: NA; cdr3_nt: TGTGCCAGCAGTTACTCCGATTCTCGGGGGCCGTTCTTC; cdr3_aa: CASSYSDSRGPFF
v_call: TRBV2; j_call: TRBJ2-4; clone_size: NA; d_call: TRBD1; cdr3_nt: TGTGCCAGCAGTGTCCAACAGGGGCAGTACTTC; cdr3_aa: CASSVQQGQYF
v_call: TRBV28; j_call: TRBJ2-7; clone_size: NA; d_call: NA; cdr3_nt: TGTGCCAGCAGTTTTGGGGGGACAGCTTCCTACGAGCAGTACTTC; cdr3_aa: CASSFGGTASYEQYF
v_call: TRBV4-1; j_call: TRBJ2-1; clone_size: few; d_call: NA; cdr3_nt: TGCGCCAGCAGCCACGATCTCCTCAGCTCCTACAATGAGCAGTTCTTC; cdr3_aa: CASSHDLLSSYNEQFF
v_call: TRBV5-1; j_call: TRBJ2-7; clone_size: few; d_call: TRBD1; cdr3_nt: TGCGCCAGCTCGGCACAGGGACAGGGGTACGAGCAGTACTTC; cdr3_aa: CASSAQGQGYEQYF
v_call: TRBV6-5; j_call: TRBJ1-1; clone_size: NA; d_call: NA; cdr3_nt: TGTGCCAGCAGCAACCTCGACAGAAACACTGAAGCTTTCTTT; cdr3_aa: CASSNLDRNTEAFF
v_call: TRBV12-5; j_call: TRBJ2-5; clone_size: NA; d_call: TRBD2; cdr3_nt: TGTGCTACTACTCTAGCGGATCAAGAGACCCAGTACTTC; cdr3_aa: CATTLADQETQYF
v_call: TRBV18; j_call: TRBJ1-2; clone_size: NA; d_call: NA; cdr3_nt: TGTGCCAGCTCACCCCGTTGGGACATTAACTATGGCTACACCTTC; cdr3_aa: CASSPRWDINYGYTF
v_call: TRBV29-1; j_call: TRBJ2-7; clone_size: NA; d_call: NA; cdr3_nt: TGCAGCGTTGAAGATCGGGGATACAGCTCCTACGAGCAGTACTTC; cdr3_aa: CSVEDRGYSSYEQYF
v_call: TRBV4-3; j_call: TRBJ2-7; clone_size: NA; d_call: TRBD2; cdr3_nt: TGCGCCAGCAGCCAAGATAGGGCGGGGGGTTACGAGCAGTACTTC; cdr3_aa: CASSQDRAGGYEQYF
v_call: TRBV5-1; j_call: TRBJ2-7; clone_size: few; d_call: TRBD1; cdr3_nt: TGCGCCAGCAGCTTGTCTTTGGGACAGACCTACGAGCAGTACTTC; cdr3_aa: CASSLSLGQTYEQYF
v_call: TRBV19; j_call: TRBJ2-7; clone_size: NA; d_call: NA; cdr3_nt: TGTGCCAGTAGTACCCTCCGGGGTAGTCTTGGCTACGAGCAGTACTTC; cdr3_aa: CASSTLRGSLGYEQYF
v_call: TRBV7-3; j_call: TRBJ2-3; clone_size: NA; d_call: TRBD2; cdr3_nt: TGTGCCAGCAGCCGAGTGGGGGGGAGGGCAGGCACAGATACGCAGTATTTT; cdr3_aa: CASSRVGGRAGTDTQYF
v_call: TRBV20-1; j_call: TRBJ2-3; clone_size: few; d_call: TRBD2; cdr3_nt: TGCAGTGCTGATGGCCGAGCGGGGGGGTTAGATACGCAGTATTTT; cdr3_aa: CSADGRAGGLDTQYF
v_call: TRBV27; j_call: TRBJ2-1; clone_size: NA; d_call: TRBD2; cdr3_nt: TGTGCCAGCAGTTTTGGGCCGGGGGGGAACTATGAGCAGTTCTTC; cdr3_aa: CASSFGPGGNYEQFF
v_call: TRBV6-5; j_call: TRBJ2-3; clone_size: NA; d_call: NA; cdr3_nt: TGTGCCAGCAGTTACGGGGCAGTCACAGATACGCAGTATTTT; cdr3_aa: CASSYGAVTDTQYF
v_call: TRBV6-5; j_call: TRBJ1-1; clone_size: few; d_call: NA; cdr3_nt: TGTGCCACATTACACCTCGGGGGAACTGAAGCTTTCTTT; cdr3_aa: CATLHLGGTEAFF
v_call: TRBV7-7; j_call: TRBJ2-5; clone_size: NA; d_call: TRBD1; cdr3_nt: TGTGCTAGCAGCCGGGACAGGGGAGAGACCCAGTACTTC; cdr3_aa: CASSRDRGETQYF
v_call: TRBV28; j_call: TRBJ1-5; clone_size: NA; d_call: NA; cdr3_nt: TGTGCCAGCTGCGCCCCGGGCAGCTTCCCCAATCAGCCCCAGCATTTT; cdr3_aa: CASCAPGSFPNQPQHF
v_call: TRBV12-3/TRBV12-4; j_call: TRBJ2-4; clone_size: few; d_call: TRBD1; cdr3_nt: TGTGCCAGCAGTACAGGGGACAGGAACATTCAGTACTTC; cdr3_aa: CASSTGDRNIQYF
v_call: TRBV28; j_call: TRBJ2-1; clone_size: NA; d_call: TRBD2; cdr3_nt: TGTGCCTGCAGATCAGTAGCGGGGGGCCTGAGCTCCTACAATGAGCAGTTCTTC; cdr3_aa: CACRSVAGGLSSYNEQFF
v_call: TRBV20-1; j_call: TRBJ1-5; clone_size: NA; d_call: NA; cdr3_nt: TGCAGTGCTAGGGGGATGAGTGGCCGGCAGCCCCAGCATTTT; cdr3_aa: CSARGMSGRQPQHF
v_call: TRBV28; j_call: TRBJ1-2; clone_size: few; d_call: TRBD1; cdr3_nt: TGTGCCAGCAGTTCCCCCACAGGGGCGGCTGGCTACACCTTC; cdr3_aa: CASSSPTGAAGYTF
v_call: TRBV18; j_call: TRBJ1-2; clone_size: NA; d_call: NA; cdr3_nt: TGTGCCAGCTCACCCGGGGGGCGATTTTCTAACTATGGCTACACCTTC; cdr3_aa: CASSPGGRFSNYGYTF
v_call: TRBV28; j_call: TRBJ1-4; clone_size: few; d_call: NA; cdr3_nt: TGTGCCAGCAGTGCAAATAATGAAAAACTGTTTTTT; cdr3_aa: CASSANNEKLFF
v_call: TRBV15; j_call: TRBJ2-7; clone_size: few; d_call: NA; cdr3_nt: TGTGCCACCAGCAGCCCAACGACAGTCCCTTCCTACGAGCAGTACTTC; cdr3_aa: CATSSPTTVPSYEQYF
v_call: TRBV12-3/TRBV12-4; j_call: TRBJ1-1; clone_size: few; d_call: TRBD1; cdr3_nt: TGTGCCAGCAGTTCGACAGGGCTTCCCACTGAAGCTTTCTTT; cdr3_aa: CASSSTGLPTEAFF
v_call: TRBV10-3; j_call: TRBJ1-1; clone_size: NA; d_call: TRBD1; cdr3_nt: TGTGCCATCATAGGGACAGAAGGGACTGAAGCTTTCTTT; cdr3_aa: CAIIGTEGTEAFF